This TCR beta chain was recovered during a study of CD8+ T cells in alopecia areata (dated by TCRdb to between 2017 and 2018). About the full investigation: Treated patients were enrolled in an open-label pilot trial of oral tofacitinib at 5 to 10 mg twice daily for moderate-to-severe alopecia areata. Scalp tissue and sorted CD4+ and CD8+ peripheral blood T cells from patchy and totalis/universalis alopecia areata patients and from healthy controls were covered by human TCRbeta sequencing. Tofacitinib was given for 6 to 18 months, followed by 6 months of follow-up off drug to assess delayed response and recurrence. Biopsies were taken from tofacitinib-treated patients at baseline and at 4 and 24 weeks of treatment, and a later scalp biopsy was taken in several of the tofacitinib-treated patients. immunoSEQ multiplex PCR using 35 Vbeta forward primers and 13 Jbeta reverse primers was used to amplify TCRbeta CDR3 regions. Scalp clonality was compared among normal scalp (n=4), patchy alopecia areata scalp (n=8), and alopecia totalis/universalis scalp (n=8). In treated patients, disease severity was measured using the SALT score, which gives the percentage of scalp surface area affected. The RNA source kit depended on sample type: the PAXgene miRNA kit for fixed scalp, the miRNeasy kit for PBMCs, and the RNeasy kit for mouse skin. High-throughput TCRbeta sequencing was used to examine T cell clonal expansion in alopecia areata in both the C3H/HeJ mouse model and human patients. The investigation overall reported the following: Resident alphabeta T cells in normal human skin are also sequenced, complicating scalp TCR repertoire analysis, unlike mouse skin dominated by gammadelta T cells. Because the treated cohort was small and had just a single nonresponder, larger studies are needed to establish links between baseline CD8+ expansion and response. With tofacitinib, both scalp clonality and the number of expanded CD8+ clones among the top 100 scalp clones went down significantly. During tofacitinib treatment, many expanded lesional clones stuck around in both scalp and blood, and this persistence may partly explain why relapse happens after treatment is stopped. TCR sequences shared between patients were less clear than in mice, possibly partly because of HLA diversity in the patient population. Compared with normal scalp, lesional scalp had higher clonality and more expanded CD8+ clones, particularly in alopecia totalis/universalis, a pattern that suggests antigenic drive.

This clone was observed a handful of times. Which antigen it targets is not known. The input lacks base qualities; no much larger clone sits a single base away. Sequences MNHEY (CDR1) and SVGAGI (CDR2) are obtained from the germline V gene. V is trimmed back by 4 bases and J by 9 bases, and the junction contains 8 bases that no gene match accounts for. The CDR3, cysteine through phenylalanine, is 15 amino acids long. Solely the CDR3 DNA is kept, with 45 bases framed from the first base. Library preparation was by the immunoSEQ multiplex PCR assay. To provide template for TCR sequencing, every sample had RNA extracted and reverse transcribed into cDNA. SuperScript III was used for first-strand cDNA synthesis, primed with a 2:1 mix of oligo-dT and random hexamers. A synthetic immune receptor repertoire was used to assess amplification bias, and residual bias was removed computationally. For the original study's pipeline: Raw reads were preprocessed to remove errors, and CDR3 was defined according to IMGT conventions as the region from the conserved cysteine to phenylalanine. Clonality was computed by normalizing Shannon entropy by log2 of the number of productive unique TCRs and subtracting the result from 1. CD4 or CD8 identity of scalp clones was inferred by cross-referencing scalp TCRbeta sequences with sorted blood CD4 and CD8 repertoires. Drawn from immuneACCESS, this table holds only the in-frame rearrangements with V and J called that TCRdb kept. Clones are partly lost; checked studies trace under half to an unresolved V gene and leave the rest unexplained. V and J calls and clone size are copied from that table; D and trimming were computed from the DNA. Within this sample are approximately 210,000 clones, with over 60% of them counted one time only. The top ten clones comprise 4.2% of the sample.

This sample's time point label indicates: more than 3 weeks on oral tofacitinib. Taken with the paper, the label for treatment or condition translates to: oral pan-JAK inhibitor, 5-10 mg twice daily. Lesional scalp punch biopsies and peripheral blood were obtained from alopecia areata patients. After PBMCs were isolated by density centrifugation and stained for CD3, CD4 and CD8, a FACSAria was used to sort CD4+ and CD8+ T cells. Sequenced material: CD4+ T cells sorted from blood, taken at week 4, from a patient treated with tofacitinib. This chain joins TRBV6-5 to TRBJ2-1; 11 middle bases align to TRBD2. This clonotype was sampled from a human donor with alopecia areata. The DNA sequence is TGTGCCAGCAGTTTCCTAGCGGGGGGCCCGGCTGAGCAGTTCTTC. Protein translation: CASSFLAGGPAEQFF.